What follows is one T cell receptor beta chain and its context. As yet, its antigen is unknown. J gave up 6 bases and V 4 bases, and 15 bases lay outside the gene matches. The CDR3 contains 18 residues. Germline V gives CDR1 MGHRA, CDR2 YSYEKL. The protocol was immunoSEQ multiplex PCR, while the TCRdb copy is restricted to in-frame clones and leaves out a portion. The data show over 85,000 clones, with roughly 94% seen just once and around 0.31% held by the top ten. The data were taken from a study of siplizumab effects on memory and regulatory T cells. Regarding the study as a whole: Among sequences traceable to unstimulated CD4+ memory cells, alloreactive ones were significantly reduced by siplizumab. Both greater diversity than memory cells and a major contribution to the alloresponse seemed to characterize naive T cells.

The sample was non-Treg CD4+ T cells sorted from blood. This TCR derives from a human donor in good health. V gene TRBV4-1 combines with J gene TRBJ2-2; TRBD2 agrees at 9 bases. DNA for the CDR3: TGCGCCAGCAGCCCCCCGGCTAGCGGGACTTTGGTGGCCGGGGAGCTGTTTTTT. Its protein product is CASSPPASGTLVAGELFF.